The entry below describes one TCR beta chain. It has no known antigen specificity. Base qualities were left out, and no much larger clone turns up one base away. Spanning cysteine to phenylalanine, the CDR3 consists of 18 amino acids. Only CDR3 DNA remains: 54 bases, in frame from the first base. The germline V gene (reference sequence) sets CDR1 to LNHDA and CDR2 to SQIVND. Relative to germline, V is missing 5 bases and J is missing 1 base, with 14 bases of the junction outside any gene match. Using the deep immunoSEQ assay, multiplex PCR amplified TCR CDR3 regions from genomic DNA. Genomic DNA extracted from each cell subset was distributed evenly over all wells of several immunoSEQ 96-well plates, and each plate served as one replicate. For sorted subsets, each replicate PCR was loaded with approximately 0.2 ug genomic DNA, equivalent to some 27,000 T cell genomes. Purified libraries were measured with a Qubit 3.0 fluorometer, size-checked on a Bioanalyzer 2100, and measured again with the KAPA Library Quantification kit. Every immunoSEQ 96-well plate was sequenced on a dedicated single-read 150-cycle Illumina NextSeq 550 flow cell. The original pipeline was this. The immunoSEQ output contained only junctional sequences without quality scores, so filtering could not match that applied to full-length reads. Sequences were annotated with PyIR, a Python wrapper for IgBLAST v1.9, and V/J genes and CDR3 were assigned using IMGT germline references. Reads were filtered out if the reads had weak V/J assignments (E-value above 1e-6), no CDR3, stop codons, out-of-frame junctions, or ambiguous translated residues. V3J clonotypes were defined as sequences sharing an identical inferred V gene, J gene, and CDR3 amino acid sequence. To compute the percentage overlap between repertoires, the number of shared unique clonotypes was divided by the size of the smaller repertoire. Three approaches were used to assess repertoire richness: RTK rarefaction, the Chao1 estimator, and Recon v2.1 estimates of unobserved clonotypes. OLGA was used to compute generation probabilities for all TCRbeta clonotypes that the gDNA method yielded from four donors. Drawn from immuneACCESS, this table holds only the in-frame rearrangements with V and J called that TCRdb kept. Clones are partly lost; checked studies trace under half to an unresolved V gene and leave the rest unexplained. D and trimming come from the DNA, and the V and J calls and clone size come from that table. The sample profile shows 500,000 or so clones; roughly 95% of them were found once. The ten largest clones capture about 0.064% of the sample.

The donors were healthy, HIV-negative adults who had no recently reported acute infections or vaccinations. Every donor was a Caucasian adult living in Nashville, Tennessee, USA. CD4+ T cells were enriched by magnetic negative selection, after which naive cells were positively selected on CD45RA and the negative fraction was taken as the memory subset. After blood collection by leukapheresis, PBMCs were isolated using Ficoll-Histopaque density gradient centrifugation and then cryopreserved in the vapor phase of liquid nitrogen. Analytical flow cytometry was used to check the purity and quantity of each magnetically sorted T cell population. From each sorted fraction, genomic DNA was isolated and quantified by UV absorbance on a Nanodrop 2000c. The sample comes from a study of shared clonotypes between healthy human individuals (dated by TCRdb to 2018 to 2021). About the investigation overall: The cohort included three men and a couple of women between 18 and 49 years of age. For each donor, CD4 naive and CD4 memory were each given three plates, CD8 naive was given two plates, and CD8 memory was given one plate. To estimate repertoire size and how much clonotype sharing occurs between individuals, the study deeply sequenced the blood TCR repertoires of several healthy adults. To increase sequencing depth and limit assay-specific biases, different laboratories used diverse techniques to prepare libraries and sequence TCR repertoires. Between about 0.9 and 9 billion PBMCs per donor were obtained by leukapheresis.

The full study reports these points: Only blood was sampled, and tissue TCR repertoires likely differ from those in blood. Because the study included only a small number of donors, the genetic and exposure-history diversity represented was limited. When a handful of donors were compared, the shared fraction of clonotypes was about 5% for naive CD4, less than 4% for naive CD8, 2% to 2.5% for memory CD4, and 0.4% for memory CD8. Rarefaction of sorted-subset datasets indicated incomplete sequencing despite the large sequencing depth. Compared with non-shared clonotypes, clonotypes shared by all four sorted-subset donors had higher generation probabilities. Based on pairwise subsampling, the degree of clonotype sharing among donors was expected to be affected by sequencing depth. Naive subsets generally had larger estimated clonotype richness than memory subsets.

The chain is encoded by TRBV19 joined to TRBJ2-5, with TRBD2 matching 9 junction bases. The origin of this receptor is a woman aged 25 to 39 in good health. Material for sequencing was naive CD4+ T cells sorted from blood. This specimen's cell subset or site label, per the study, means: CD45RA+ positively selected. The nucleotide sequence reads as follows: TGTGCCAGTAGTTTAGGCGGGAGGGCCTTTATCCGCCAAGAGACCCAGTACTTC. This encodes CASSLGGRAFIRQETQYF.